The text below deals with one TCR beta chain. Its antigen remains unidentified. These data come from a study of cytomegalovirus exposure and HLA in healthy donors. Study results and caveats: Presence/absence comparisons presumed near-even sequencing depth among donors. Some highly shared sequence variants likely arose as a pipeline artifact. In a later analysis, specific HLA alleles were associated with 15,000 or so TCR beta sequences at a 0.05 false discovery rate.

The PCR contained 60 Vbeta and 13 Jbeta primers. As originally analysed: Unique TCR beta chains totaled some 78 million in a later count, with about 11 million of them shared. Produced via immunoSEQ multiplex PCR; TCRdb's table is partial and in-frame only. V and J calls and clone size are given by that table; D and trimming were obtained from the DNA. The sample holds about 90,000 clones, more than 70% seen once. Trimming took 5 bases from V and 8 from J, leaving 19 bases between them. This CDR3 comprises 15 residues. Germline CDR1 and CDR2: SGHTA and FQGNSA. The chain employs TRBV7-2 and TRBJ1-5, with D possibly matching TRBD1 (5 bases). The TCR sequence derives from a woman in her sixties in good health and CMV-seropositive. Sequenced input: PBMCs. For the CDR3, the DNA is TGTGCCAGCAGCCGCGGGACGGTAGGCTGGGAGCCCCAGCATTTT. This translates into CASSRGTVGWEPQHF.